This T cell receptor beta chain was captured by sequencing in a study of cytomegalovirus exposure and HLA in healthy donors. At the level of the study: Findings of an earlier analysis included over 95 million unique TCR beta sequences from roughly 200 million T cells. The study's findings and limits: In a later analysis, compared with equally common non-associated chains, HLA-associated beta chains were more expanded. For most TCR beta V segments, an earlier analysis put the productive rate at about 90% or about 30% of the time.

Trimming cost V 5 bases and J 2 bases, with 19 bases left between them. From germline, CDR1 is SGHNT and CDR2 YYREEE (reference sequence). The CDR3 sequence is 16 residues long. Concerning this clone: Its specificity is unknown.

The PCR had 60 Vbeta and 13 Jbeta primers. Produced via immunoSEQ multiplex PCR; TCRdb's table is partial and in-frame only. The table has under 200,000 clones, around 80% seen once; the top ten hold approximately 2.2%. This sequence originates from a woman in her 30s in good health and CMV-seropositive. The chain links TRBV5-4 to TRBJ1-1; D gene ambiguous. The sample comprised PBMCs. The CDR3 DNA sequence: TGTGCCAGCAGACTCGGGGAGGGCAGAACAAACACTGAAGCTTTCTTT. Protein sequence: CASRLGEGRTNTEAFF.